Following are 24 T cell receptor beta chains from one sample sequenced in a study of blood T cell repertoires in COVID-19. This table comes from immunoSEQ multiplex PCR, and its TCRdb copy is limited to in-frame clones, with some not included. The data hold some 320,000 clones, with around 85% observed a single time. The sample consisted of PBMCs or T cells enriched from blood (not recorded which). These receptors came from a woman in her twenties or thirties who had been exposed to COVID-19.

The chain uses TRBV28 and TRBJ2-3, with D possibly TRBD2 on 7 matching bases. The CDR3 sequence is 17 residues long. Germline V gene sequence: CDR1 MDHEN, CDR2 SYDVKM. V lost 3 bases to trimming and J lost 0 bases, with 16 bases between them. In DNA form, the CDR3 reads TGTGCCAGCAGTTTGCTCTTGGGCGGGGGCAGCACAGATACGCAGTATTTT. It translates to CASSLLLGGGSTDTQYF.

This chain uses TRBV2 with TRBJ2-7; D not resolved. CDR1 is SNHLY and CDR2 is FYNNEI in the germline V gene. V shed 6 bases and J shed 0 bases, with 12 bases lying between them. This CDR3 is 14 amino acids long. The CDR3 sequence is CASSSDWSSYEQYF. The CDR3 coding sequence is TGTGCCAGCAGCTCCGACTGGAGCTCCTACGAGCAGTACTTC.

CDR3 in DNA: TGTGCCAGCAGGTCCTCAGGGGCCGGAGACACTGAAGCTTTCTTT. Encoded protein: CASRSSGAGDTEAFF. This sequence joins TRBV27 and TRBJ1-1; perhaps TRBD1 as D (6 bases). V was trimmed by 6 bases and J by 3 bases, leaving 17 bases between them. From germline, CDR1 is MNHEY and CDR2 SMNVEV (reference sequence). The CDR3 is 15 amino acids.

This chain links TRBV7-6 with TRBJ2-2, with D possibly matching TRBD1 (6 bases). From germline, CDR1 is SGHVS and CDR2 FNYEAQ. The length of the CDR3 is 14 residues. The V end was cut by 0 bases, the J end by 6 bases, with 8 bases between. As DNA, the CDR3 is TGTGCCAGCAGCTTAGCGCGGACAGCCGGGGAGCTGTTTTTT. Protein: CASSLARTAGELFF.

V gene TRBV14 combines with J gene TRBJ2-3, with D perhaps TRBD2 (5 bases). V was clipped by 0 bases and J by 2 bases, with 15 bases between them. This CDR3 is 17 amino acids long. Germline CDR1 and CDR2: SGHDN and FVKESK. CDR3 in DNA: TGTGCCAGCAGCCAAGACGATCGGACTTTTCTCACAGATACGCAGTATTTT. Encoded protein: CASSQDDRTFLTDTQYF.

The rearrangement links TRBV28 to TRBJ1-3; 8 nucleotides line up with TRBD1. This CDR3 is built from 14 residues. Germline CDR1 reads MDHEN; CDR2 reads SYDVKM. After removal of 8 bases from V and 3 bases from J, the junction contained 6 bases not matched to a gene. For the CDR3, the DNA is TGTGCCAGCCTCAGCAGGGGGCTTGGAAACACCATATATTTT. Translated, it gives CASLSRGLGNTIYF. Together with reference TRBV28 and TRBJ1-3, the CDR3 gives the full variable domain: DVKVTQSSRYLVKRTGEKVFLECVQDMDHENMFWYRQDPGLGLRLIYFSYDVKMKEKGDIPEGYSVSREKKERFSLILESASTNQTSMYLCASLSRGLGNTIYFGEGSWLTVV.

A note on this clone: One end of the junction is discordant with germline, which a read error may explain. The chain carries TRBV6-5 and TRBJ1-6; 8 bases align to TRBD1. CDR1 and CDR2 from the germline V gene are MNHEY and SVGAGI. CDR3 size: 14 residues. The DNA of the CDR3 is TGTGCCGGCAGCAGACAGGGGTTGCCATCACCCCTCCACTTT. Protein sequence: CAGSRQGLPSPLHF.

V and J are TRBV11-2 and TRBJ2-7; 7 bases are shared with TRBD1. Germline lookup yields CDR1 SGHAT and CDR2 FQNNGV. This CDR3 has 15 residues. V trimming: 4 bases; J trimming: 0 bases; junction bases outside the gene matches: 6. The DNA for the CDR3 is TGTGCCAGCAGCTCCAACAGGGGAGTCTCCTACGAGCAGTACTTC. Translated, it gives CASSSNRGVSYEQYF.

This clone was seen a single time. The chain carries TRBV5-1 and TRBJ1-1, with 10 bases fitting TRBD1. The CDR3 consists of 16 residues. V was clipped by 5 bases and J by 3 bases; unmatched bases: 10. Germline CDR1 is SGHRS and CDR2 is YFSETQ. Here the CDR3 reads CASRSTMTGGHTEAFF. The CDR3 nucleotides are TGCGCCAGCAGATCCACAATGACAGGGGGCCACACTGAAGCTTTCTTT.

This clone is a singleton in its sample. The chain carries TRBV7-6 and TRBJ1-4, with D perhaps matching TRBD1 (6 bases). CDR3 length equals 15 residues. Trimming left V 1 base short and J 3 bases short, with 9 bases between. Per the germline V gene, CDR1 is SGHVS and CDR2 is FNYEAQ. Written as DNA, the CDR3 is TGTGCCAGCAGCTTAGACAGGGCGGCTAATGAAAAACTGTTTTTT. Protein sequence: CASSLDRAANEKLFF. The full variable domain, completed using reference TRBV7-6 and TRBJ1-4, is GAGVSQSPRYKVTKRGQDVALRCDPISGHVSLYWYRQALGQGPEFLTYFNYEAQQDKSGLPNDRFSAERPEGSISTLTIQRTEQRDSAMYRCASSLDRAANEKLFFGSGTQLSVL.

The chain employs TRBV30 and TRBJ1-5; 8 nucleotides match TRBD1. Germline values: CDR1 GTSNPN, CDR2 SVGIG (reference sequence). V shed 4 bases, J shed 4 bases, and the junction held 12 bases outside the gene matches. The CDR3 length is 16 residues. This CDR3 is CAWTTGGALRNQPQHF. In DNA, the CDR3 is TGTGCCTGGACCACAGGGGGAGCCTTAAGGAATCAGCCCCAGCATTTT.

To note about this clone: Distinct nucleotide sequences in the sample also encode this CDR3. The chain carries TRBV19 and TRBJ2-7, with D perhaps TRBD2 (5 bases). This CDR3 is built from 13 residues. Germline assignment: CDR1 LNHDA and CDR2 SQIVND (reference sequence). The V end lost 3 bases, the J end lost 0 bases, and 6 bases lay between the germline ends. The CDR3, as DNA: TGTGCCAGTAGTATTGGGAGCTCCTACGAGCAGTACTTC. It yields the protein CASSIGSSYEQYF.

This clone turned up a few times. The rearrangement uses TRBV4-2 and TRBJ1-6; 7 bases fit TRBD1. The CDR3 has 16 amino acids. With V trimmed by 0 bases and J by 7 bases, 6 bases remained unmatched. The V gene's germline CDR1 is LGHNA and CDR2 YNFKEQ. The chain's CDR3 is CASSQDLTGTNSPLHF. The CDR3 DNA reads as TGTGCCAGCAGCCAAGACTTGACAGGGACAAATTCACCCCTCCACTTT.

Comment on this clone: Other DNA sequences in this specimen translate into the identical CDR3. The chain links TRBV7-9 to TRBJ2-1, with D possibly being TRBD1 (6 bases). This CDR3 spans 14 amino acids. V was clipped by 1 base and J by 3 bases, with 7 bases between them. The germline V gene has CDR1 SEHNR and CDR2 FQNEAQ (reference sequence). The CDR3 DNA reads TGTGCCAGCAGCTTAGGGACAGTCTACAATGAGCAGTTCTTC. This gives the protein CASSLGTVYNEQFF.

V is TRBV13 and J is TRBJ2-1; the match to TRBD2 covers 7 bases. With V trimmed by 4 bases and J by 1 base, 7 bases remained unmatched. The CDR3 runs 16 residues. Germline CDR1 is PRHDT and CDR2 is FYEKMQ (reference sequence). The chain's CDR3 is CASSSRLAGSYNEQFF. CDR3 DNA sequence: TGTGCCAGCAGCTCGAGACTAGCTGGGTCCTACAATGAGCAGTTCTTC.

The CDR3 here is CASSPDRGTEAFF. Written as DNA, the CDR3 is TGTGCCAGCTCACCGGACAGGGGGACTGAAGCTTTCTTT. The chain is built from TRBV18 and TRBJ1-1; 10 nucleotides match TRBD1. The CDR3 runs 13 residues. Germline V gene sequence: CDR1 KGHSH, CDR2 LQKENI. Losses at the gene ends were 3 bases for V and 5 bases for J; bases not matched to a gene: 0.

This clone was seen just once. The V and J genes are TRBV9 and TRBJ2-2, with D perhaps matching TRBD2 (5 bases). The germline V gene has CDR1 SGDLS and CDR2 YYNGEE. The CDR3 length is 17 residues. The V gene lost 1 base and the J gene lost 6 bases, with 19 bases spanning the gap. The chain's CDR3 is CASSVTVTGSLSGELFF. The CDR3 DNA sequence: TGTGCCAGCAGCGTAACGGTGACGGGGTCCTTGTCCGGGGAGCTGTTTTTT.

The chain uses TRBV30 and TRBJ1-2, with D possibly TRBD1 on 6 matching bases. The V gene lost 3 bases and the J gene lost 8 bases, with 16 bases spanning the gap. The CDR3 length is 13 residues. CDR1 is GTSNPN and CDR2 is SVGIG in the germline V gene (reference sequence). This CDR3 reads CAWRNAGGHGYTF. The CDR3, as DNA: TGTGCCTGGAGAAATGCGGGGGGGCACGGCTACACCTTC.

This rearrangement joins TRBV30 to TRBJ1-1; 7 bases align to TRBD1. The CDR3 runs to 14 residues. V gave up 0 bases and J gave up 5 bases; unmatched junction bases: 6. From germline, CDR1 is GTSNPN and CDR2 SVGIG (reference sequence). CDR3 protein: CAWSVRGRTTEAFF. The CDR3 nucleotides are TGTGCCTGGAGTGTTAGGGGGCGGACAACTGAAGCTTTCTTT.

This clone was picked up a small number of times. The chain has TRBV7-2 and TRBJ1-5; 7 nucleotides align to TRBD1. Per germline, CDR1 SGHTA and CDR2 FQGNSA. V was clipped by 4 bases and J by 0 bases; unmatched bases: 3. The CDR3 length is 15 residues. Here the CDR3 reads CASSWRQGSNQPQHF. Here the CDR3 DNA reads TGTGCCAGCAGCTGGAGACAGGGTAGCAATCAGCCCCAGCATTTT.

CDR3 DNA: TGTGCCAGCACCTACCGGGAAACGGTCTACAATGAGCAGTTCTTC. Protein product: CASTYRETVYNEQFF. The V gene is TRBV7-2, the J gene TRBJ2-1; D perhaps matches TRBD2 (5 bases). The CDR3 spans 15 residues. Germline lookup yields CDR1 SGHTA and CDR2 FQGNSA. V dropped 7 bases and J dropped 3 bases, with 16 bases sitting between them.

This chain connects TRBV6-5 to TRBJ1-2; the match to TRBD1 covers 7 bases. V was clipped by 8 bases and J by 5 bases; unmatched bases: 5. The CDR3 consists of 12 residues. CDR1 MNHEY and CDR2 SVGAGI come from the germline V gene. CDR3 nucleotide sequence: TGTGCCAGCCATTTACAGGGGTATGGCTACACCTTC. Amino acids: CASHLQGYGYTF.

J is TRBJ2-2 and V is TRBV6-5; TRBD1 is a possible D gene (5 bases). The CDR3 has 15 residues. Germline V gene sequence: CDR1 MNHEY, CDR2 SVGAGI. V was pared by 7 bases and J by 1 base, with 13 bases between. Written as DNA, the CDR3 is TGTGCCAGCAAGCTACAGGAATTGAACACCGGGGAGCTGTTTTTT. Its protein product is CASKLQELNTGELFF.

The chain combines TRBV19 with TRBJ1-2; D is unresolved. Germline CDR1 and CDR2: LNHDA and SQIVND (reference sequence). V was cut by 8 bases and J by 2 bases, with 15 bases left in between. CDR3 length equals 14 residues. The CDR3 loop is CASFNDGVNYGYTF. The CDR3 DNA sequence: TGTGCCAGTTTTAATGACGGAGTAAACTATGGCTACACCTTC.